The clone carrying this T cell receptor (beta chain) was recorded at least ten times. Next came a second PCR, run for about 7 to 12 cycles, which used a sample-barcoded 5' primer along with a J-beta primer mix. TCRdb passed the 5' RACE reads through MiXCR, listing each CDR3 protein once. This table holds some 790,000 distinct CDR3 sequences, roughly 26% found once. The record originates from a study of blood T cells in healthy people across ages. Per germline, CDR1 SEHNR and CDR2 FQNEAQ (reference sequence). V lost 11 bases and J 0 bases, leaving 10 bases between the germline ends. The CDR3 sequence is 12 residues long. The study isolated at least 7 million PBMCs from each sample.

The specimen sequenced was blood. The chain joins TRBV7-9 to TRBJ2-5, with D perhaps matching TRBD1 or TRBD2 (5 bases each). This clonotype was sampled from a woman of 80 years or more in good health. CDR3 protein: CASRDDQETQYF. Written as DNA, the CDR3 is TGTGCCTCGAGGGACGACCAAGAGACCCAGTACTTC.